This T cell receptor beta chain was documented in a study of T-cell reconstitution after alpha-beta-depleted transplantation in children. Study results and caveats: By about two months after transplant, alpha-beta T cells reportedly arose from several hundred graft clones that had expanded. The main origin of T-cell counts and diversity one year after transplant was newly produced T cells.

Unique molecular identifiers were incorporated into the prepared TCRbeta library. TCRdb independently ran MiXCR on the PCR reads; one entry per CDR3 protein. This table has some 260,000 distinct CDR3 sequences, 24% appearing once. Points on this clonotype: As yet, its antigen is unknown.

Trimming removed 3 bases from V and 0 bases from J; junction bases left unmatched: 1. Germline CDR1 reads DFQATT; CDR2 reads SNEGSKA (reference sequence). The length of the CDR3 is 13 residues. The specimen was PBMCs, mostly from graft donor cells, collected 360 days after TCRalphabeta/CD19-depleted stem cell transplant. V is TRBV20-1 and J is TRBJ1-1, with 7 bases that match TRBD1. This clonotype was obtained from a female patient aged 2 to 10 who had a stem cell transplant for congenital amegakaryocytic thrombocytopenia, so the T cells may come from the graft donor. Here the CDR3 DNA reads TGCAGTGCTAGGGGACAGTTGAACACTGAAGCTTTCTTT. The encoded protein is CSARGQLNTEAFF.